This T cell receptor (beta chain) was obtained from a study of cytomegalovirus exposure and HLA in healthy donors. Background on the study: A data release that came early held approximately 92 million unique TCRs from HLA-typed donors. Falling in the Caucasian-associated ancestry cluster were about four fifths of under 450 genotyped donors.

The V gene lost 2 bases and the J gene lost 4 bases, with 11 bases spanning the gap. Germline-derived CDR1 and CDR2 are MGHRA and YSYEKL. This CDR3 has 14 residues. PCR used 60 Vbeta primers and 13 Jbeta primers. The repertoire was sequenced with immunoSEQ multiplex PCR; TCRdb's copy has only in-frame clones and lacks some. The sample yields more than 95,000 clones, of which the top ten take up more than 0.8%. Material: PBMCs. V usage is TRBV4-1 and J usage is TRBJ1-1, with D hard to call. The sequence was obtained from a man between 18 and 29 years old in good health and CMV-seronegative. CDR3 bases: TGCGCCAGCAGCCAAAGAGCGGCGAGCACTGAAGCTTTCTTT. Translated, it gives CASSQRAASTEAFF.